This TCR beta chain originates from a study of T cells in Graves' hyperthyroidism and ophthalmopathy (dated by TCRdb to 2018 to 2020). Regarding the study in general: Peripheral blood was collected at initial diagnosis, before any treatment. TCR V-J signatures able to tell the groups apart were searched for in a discovery cohort of approximately 95 patients, of whom about 40 had Graves' ophthalmopathy and roughly 59 had stable Graves' hyperthyroidism. Whether ophthalmopathy could be predicted prospectively was tested in an independent validation cohort made up of approximately 19 hyperthyroidism patients plus 17 patients who later progressed to ophthalmopathy. For training and testing, the 100 patients in the discovery cohort were randomly divided in a 7:3 ratio. The study also compared thyroid tissue and blood T-cell repertoires from about six Graves' hyperthyroidism patients. After sampling, hyperthyroidism patients received methimazole starting at 30 mg daily, and ophthalmopathy patients received high-dose intravenous methylprednisolone. The paper reports TCR Vbeta CDR3 sequencing of about 140 peripheral blood samples: approximately 43 ophthalmopathy, roughly 80 hyperthyroidism and approximately 17 progressor patients. The research as a whole found: Sample size was not statistically predetermined, and investigators were not blinded to group allocation. A 13 V-J signature model separated ophthalmopathy from stable hyperthyroidism, with roughly 88% sensitivity and 81.08% specificity in cross-validation and 80%/75% in testing. Most expanded thyroid clonotypes (frequency above 0.001) were also detected in blood, a finding suggesting that blood repertoires may reflect thyroid immune responses. In validation, progression to ophthalmopathy was predicted by the model with nearly 71% sensitivity and 72% to 85% specificity, a median of approximately 6.5 months before onset.

Details on this clonotype: Its antigen is not yet known. Base qualities were left out, and no much larger clone turns up one base away.

Clipping removes 1 base from V and 6 bases from J, with 10 as the unmatched junction base count. Sequences LGHDT (CDR1) and YNNKEL (CDR2) are obtained from the germline V gene (reference sequence). There are 16 amino acids in the CDR3, from cysteine to phenylalanine inclusive. Only CDR3 DNA is held: 48 bases, read in frame from base 1. TCR beta CDR3 regions were amplified from RNA transcripts. For the first round of RT-PCR on the TCR CDR3, the HTBI primer set was used together with the Qiagen OneStep RT-PCR kit. A second multiplex PCR round built the libraries, followed by size selection and purification. Paired-end sequencing of the libraries was performed with 100 bp reads on an Illumina HiSeq2000. As for the authors' bioinformatics: SOAPnuke was used to process the raw data, throwing out any read that contained adapters or uncalled bases, had a mean Phred below 15, or lacked an exact constant-primer or identifier match. High-quality paired reads were merged with COPE v1.2.5, and unique nucleotide sequences were defined as clonotypes. Clonotypes were aligned to IMGT TRBV, TRBD and TRBJ reference segments using MiTCR v1.1. Analysis was restricted to V-J combinations with a frequency above 0.0001, which covered roughly 99% of repertoires. The TCS score was defined as F50 (clonal expansion) divided by E x V (chaos), with BLOSUM62-based TCRdist calculated between CDR3 peptides within each V-J. Welch's t-statistics and random forest reduced 500 to 550 V-J features to 13, which were used in a naive Bayes classifier (R e1071). The Morisita-Horn index was used to measure how similar the thyroid and blood repertoires were. The public reads were reprocessed in TCRdb via fastp at Q25 and MiXCR, keeping in-frame beta chains. For every CDR3 protein sequence, its rows merge into one entry that carries the most common genes and DNA. These V and J calls rely on TCRdb rather than the paper's analysis. In this sample the table shows about 840,000 distinct CDR3 sequences, roughly 40% of which occur a single time. The ten largest clones capture 7.5% to 9.5% of the sample.

A patient counted as having stable Graves' hyperthyroidism if no progression to ophthalmopathy occurred over 18 months of follow-up. Hyperthyroidism patients were newly diagnosed, had a disease duration of under 2 months, and were aged 18 to 65 years. Exclusion was applied to patients with uncontrolled infections, other autoimmune diseases, pregnancy or lactation. Clinical symptoms, serum thyroxine and TRAb, thyroid ultrasound, and orbital computed tomography formed the basis for the diagnoses. PBMCs were separated from over 9 ml of fresh peripheral blood using Ficoll-Paque density gradient centrifugation. Trizol reagent was used to extract total RNA, and RNA quality was then checked on an Agilent 2100 Bioanalyzer.

The receptor was derived from a man aged 18 to 35 with Graves' hyperthyroidism. The rearrangement combines TRBV3-1 with TRBJ2-7; 9 of the junction bases match TRBD1. What was sequenced was blood. Read as DNA, the sequence is TGTGCCAGCAGCCAAGGCACAGGGGGCGGTTTGTCCGAGCAGTACTTC. It is translated as CASSQGTGGGLSEQYF.